What follows is one TCR beta chain and its context. Antigen: not known. Via MiXCR, TCRdb re-called the 5' RACE reads, giving one row per CDR3 protein. The repertoire consists of about 580,000 distinct CDR3 sequences, with about a sixth occurring once and the leading ten covering 17%. This sample is part of a study of T cells after yellow fever vaccination. For the study at large: Fractions containing few cells were prepared with SMART-Seq v4 Ultra Low Input.

Overall study results and limits: Only a minor proportion of clonotypes was detected across both CD4 and CD8 compartments. In FACS-sorted repertoires, abundant clonotypes from the bulk population could appear as contaminants. Subsequent to the booster, the majority of primary-vaccination clones reappeared (96% CD4, 88% CD8).

This receptor was identified in a man aged 18 to 29 who received the YFV17D yellow fever vaccine. Sequencing used PBMCs, obtained 5 to 6 days after the first yellow fever vaccination.

In DNA form, the CDR3 reads TGTGCCAGCAGAACAGGGAGCAATCAGCCCCAGCATTTT. Amino acids: CASRTGSNQPQHF. The chain combines TRBV12-3 or TRBV12-4 with TRBJ1-5, with D possibly matching TRBD1 (6 bases). Trimming stripped 6 bases from V and 1 base from J, with 7 bases between. This CDR3 is 13 amino acids long.